The 21 T cell receptor beta chains in this list originate from one sample, sequenced in a study of CD8 T cells in Susac syndrome. The RNA input was roughly 0.45 to 1 ug, and it was reverse transcribed with random hexamers. TCRdb reprocessed the immunoSEQ multiplex PCR reads via MiXCR and lists one record per CDR3 protein. The sample has tens of thousands of distinct CDR3 sequences; around 94% are singletons. Specimen: CD8+ T cells from PBMCs. Every receptor here comes from a human donor in good health.

This sequence joins TRBV20-1 and TRBJ2-7, with TRBD2 identical over 8 bases. Germline V lookup: CDR1 DFQATT, CDR2 SNEGSKA (reference sequence). V lost 0 bases to trimming and J lost 3 bases; unmatched junction nucleotides: 4. The CDR3 covers 14 residues. CDR3 protein: CSAREAGVVYEQYV. DNA for the CDR3: TGCAGTGCTAGAGAAGCGGGAGTTGTCTACGAGCAGTACGTC.

The J gene is TRBJ2-3, the V gene TRBV19; no clear D gene. Germline CDR1 LNHDA, CDR2 SQIVND (reference sequence). V was clipped by 1 base and J by 2 bases, with 10 bases between them. This CDR3 region has 15 residues. Here the CDR3 DNA reads TGTGCCAGTAGTATAGCTGGCAGGACCACAGATACGCAGTATTTT. The encoded protein is CASSIAGRTTDTQYF. The variable domain in full, completed from reference TRBV19 and TRBJ2-3, reads DGGITQSPKYLFRKEGQNVTLSCEQNLNHDAMYWYRQDPGQGLRLIYYSQIVNDFQKGDIAEGYSVSREKKESFPLTVTSAQKNPTAFYLCASSIAGRTTDTQYFGPGTRLTVL.

V gene TRBV20-1 combines with J gene TRBJ2-7; D may be TRBD2 (5 bases). Trimming left V 5 bases short and J 6 bases short, with 11 bases between. The germline V gene encodes CDR1 DFQATT and CDR2 SNEGSKA (reference sequence). The CDR3 sequence is 11 residues long. CDR3 residues: CSALNRGEQYV. Written as DNA, the CDR3 is TGCAGTGCTCTGAACCGGGGCGAGCAGTACGTC.

This clonotype was seen more than once but under ten times. This chain uses TRBV27 with TRBJ2-3; D remains unclear. The CDR3 is made up of 13 amino acids. Trimming removed 2 bases from V and 3 bases from J, with 6 bases in between. CDR1 and CDR2 (germline): MNHEY, SMNVEV (reference sequence). In DNA form, the CDR3 reads TGTGCCAGCAGTTTAGTGAGTACAGATACGCAGTATTTT. This gives the protein CASSLVSTDTQYF.

This rearrangement joins TRBV25-1 to TRBJ2-4, with 7 positions matching TRBD2. Germline trimming cut 7 bases from V and 8 bases from J; bases unmatched to any gene: 8. This CDR3 comprises 13 residues. Germline assignment: CDR1 MGHDK and CDR2 SYGVNS. The CDR3 DNA reads as TGTGCCAGCACTCTCGGGGGGTACGACATTCAGTACTTC. Its protein is CASTLGGYDIQYF.

The rearrangement links TRBV7-7 to TRBJ2-2, with 7 nucleotides matching TRBD1. Trimming took 5 bases from V and 5 from J; bases not matched to a gene: 14. The CDR3 covers 17 residues. Looked up from germline, CDR1 is SSHAT and CDR2 is FNYEAQ (reference sequence). The CDR3 is CASSPPQQGVWTGELFF. CDR3 sequence (DNA): TGTGCCAGCAGCCCTCCTCAGCAGGGGGTGTGGACCGGGGAGCTGTTTTTT.

The V call is TRBV15, the J call TRBJ2-7; D unclear. The CDR3 length is 12 residues. V lost 3 bases to trimming and J lost 6 bases, with 9 bases between them. Germline-derived CDR1 and CDR2 are LNHNV and YYDKDF (reference sequence). CDR3 protein: CATSSPALEQYF. As DNA, the CDR3 is TGTGCCACCAGCAGCCCAGCACTCGAGCAGTACTTC.

The chain has TRBV7-9 and TRBJ2-3; D remains ambiguous. This CDR3 region has 14 residues. Germline loops: CDR1 SEHNR, CDR2 FQNEAQ (reference sequence). V gave up 2 bases and J gave up 6 bases, with 12 bases separating them. The chain's CDR3 is CASSLPPAGDTQYF. DNA of the CDR3: TGTGCCAGCAGCTTACCACCCGCCGGGGATACGCAGTATTTT. Supplemented by reference TRBV7-9 and TRBJ2-3, the full variable domain reads DTGVSQNPRHKITKRGQNVTFRCDPISEHNRLYWYRQTLGQGPEFLTYFQNEAQLEKSRLLSDRFSAERPKGSFSTLEIQRTEQGDSAMYLCASSLPPAGDTQYFGPGTRLTVL.

This chain connects TRBV28 to TRBJ2-4; TRBD1 is a possible D gene (6 bases). Germline-derived CDR1 and CDR2 are MDHEN and SYDVKM. V lost 6 bases, J lost 7 bases, and 16 bases lay in between. The CDR3 is 14 amino acids. CDR3: CASSARGGSNIQYF. CDR3 coding DNA: TGTGCCAGCAGCGCCCGTGGGGGCAGTAACATTCAGTACTTC.

This sequence joins TRBV27 and TRBJ2-7; weak D call: TRBD1 (5 bases). Looked up from germline, CDR1 is MNHEY and CDR2 is SMNVEV (reference sequence). Trimming took 5 bases from V and 5 from J, leaving 16 bases between them. The CDR3 sequence is 14 residues long. The CDR3 here is CASSTWTFQDEQYF. In DNA form, the CDR3 reads TGTGCCAGCAGTACCTGGACATTTCAGGACGAGCAGTACTTC.

V gene TRBV19 combines with J gene TRBJ2-3; D is tentatively TRBD1 or TRBD2 (5 bases each). The V and J ends lost 5 bases and 2 bases respectively, with 17 bases between them. This CDR3 contains 16 residues. Germline CDR1 is LNHDA and CDR2 is SQIVND (reference sequence). The DNA for the CDR3 is TGTGCCAGTAGTCTCATCTACGGGACCCACACAGATACGCAGTATTTT. Protein sequence: CASSLIYGTHTDTQYF. The full variable domain, in which reference TRBV19 and TRBJ2-3 provide the parts outside the CDR3, is DGGITQSPKYLFRKEGQNVTLSCEQNLNHDAMYWYRQDPGQGLRLIYYSQIVNDFQKGDIAEGYSVSREKKESFPLTVTSAQKNPTAFYLCASSLIYGTHTDTQYFGPGTRLTVL.

This chain uses TRBV27 with TRBJ1-1; D might be TRBD1 (6 bases). The CDR3 covers 16 residues. V was clipped by 5 bases and J by 1 base, with 17 bases between them. The germline CDR1 and CDR2 sequences are MNHEY and SMNVEV (reference sequence). The CDR3, as DNA: TGTGCCAGCAGTCCCCCCGGGGAGGGACAGAACACTGAAGCTTTCTTT. This gives the protein CASSPPGEGQNTEAFF.

This chain uses TRBV20-1 with TRBJ2-7, with 7 bases fitting TRBD1. The V segment lost 7 bases and the J segment 3 bases; nucleotides outside the gene matches: 9. Germline CDR1 and CDR2: DFQATT and SNEGSKA (reference sequence). The CDR3 covers 13 residues. The CDR3 spells CSGTDRTIYEQYF. Here the CDR3 DNA reads TGCAGTGGGACGGACAGGACAATCTACGAGCAGTACTTC.

The CDR3 DNA follows: TGTGCCAGCAGCCTCAGGGACGGGTATGGCTACACCTTC. Translated, it gives CASSLRDGYGYTF. The genes are TRBV9 and TRBJ1-2, with D perhaps TRBD1 (5 bases). Germline V gives CDR1 SGDLS, CDR2 YYNGEE. Trimming cost V 4 bases and J 5 bases, with 12 bases left between them. This CDR3 contains 13 residues.

This chain uses TRBV20-1 with TRBJ2-1; the match to TRBD2 covers 11 bases. V trimming: 0 bases; J trimming: 8 bases; junction bases outside the gene matches: 9. Looked up from germline, CDR1 is DFQATT and CDR2 is SNEGSKA (reference sequence). The CDR3 has 16 residues. CDR3: CSARDRELAGVYEQFF. In DNA form, the CDR3 reads TGCAGTGCTAGAGATCGGGAACTAGCGGGAGTTTATGAGCAGTTCTTC.

Only one count was recorded for this clonotype. The chain recombines TRBV6-1 with TRBJ2-7, with D unresolved. The germline V gene has CDR1 MNHNS and CDR2 SASEGT. The CDR3 contains 13 residues. Trimming stripped 3 bases from V and 0 bases from J, with 6 bases between. The CDR3 region has the DNA TGTGCCAGCAGTGAGGGATTCTCCTACGAGCAGTACTTC. This codes for CASSEGFSYEQYF.

The chain is built from TRBV10-3 and TRBJ2-5, with 7 positions matching TRBD2. J lost 5 bases, V lost 0 bases, and 9 bases had no gene match. This CDR3 has 16 residues. CDR1 and CDR2 from the germline V gene are ENHRY and SYGVKD. The chain's CDR3 is CAISESGGRGGETQYF. The DNA of the CDR3 is TGTGCCATCAGTGAGTCCGGCGGGAGAGGAGGGGAGACCCAGTACTTC.

The V and J genes are TRBV19 and TRBJ1-1; 8 bases map to TRBD1. CDR3 size: 14 residues. Germline trimming cut 3 bases from V and 1 base from J; bases unmatched to any gene: 1. Germline loops: CDR1 LNHDA, CDR2 SQIVND (reference sequence). The CDR3 here is CASSIGTGNTEAFF. As DNA, the CDR3 is TGTGCCAGTAGTATTGGGACAGGGAACACTGAAGCTTTCTTT.

The chain joins TRBV5-1 to TRBJ1-1, with D tentatively TRBD1 (5 bases). The V and J ends lost 4 bases and 4 bases respectively, with 14 bases between them. CDR1 is SGHRS, CDR2 YFSETQ, per germline. There are 14 residues in the CDR3. This CDR3 reads CASSLDQRGTEAFF. In DNA form, the CDR3 reads TGCGCCAGCAGCCTTGACCAGAGGGGCACTGAAGCTTTCTTT.

The chain employs TRBV20-1 and TRBJ2-1; a weak D match, TRBD2 (5 bases). This CDR3 region has 13 residues. V was trimmed by 3 bases and J by 3 bases, leaving 9 bases between them. CDR1 DFQATT and CDR2 SNEGSKA come from the germline V gene (reference sequence). CDR3 protein: CSASRADYNEQFF. In nucleotides, the CDR3 is TGCAGTGCTAGTAGAGCGGACTACAATGAGCAGTTCTTC.

The CDR3, as DNA: TGTGCCAGTAGTATTGGGACGGAGATTATGAACACTGAAGCTTTCTTT. Residues: CASSIGTEIMNTEAFF. This sequence joins TRBV19 and TRBJ1-1; D is perhaps TRBD1 (5 bases). Germline loops: CDR1 LNHDA, CDR2 SQIVND (reference sequence). The CDR3 loop spans 16 amino acids. V was cut by 3 bases and J by 0 bases, with 14 bases left in between.